Given below is one T cell receptor beta chain in context. This entry is derived from a study of blood T cell repertoires in COVID-19. Study in general: The samples span acute and convalescent COVID-19 from the United States, Italy and Spain. The analysed material was cDNA or gDNA that came from T cells, B-cell-depleted T cells, or PBMCs.

The Seattle site enrolled patients during active infection and followed them longitudinally. Original processing methods: Reference gene primers were amplified, and this amplification served to estimate nucleated cell counts. Clones were sequenced by immunoSEQ multiplex PCR, and TCRdb holds only the in-frame ones, with some missing. V, J and clone size were drawn from that table, and D and trimming were deduced from the DNA. The table has approximately 480,000 clones, roughly nine tenths seen once. The TCR sequence derives from a man aged 18 to 30 with COVID-19, enrolled during active disease. Source material: peripheral blood.

In DNA form, the CDR3 reads TGTGCCAGCAGCCGGGGGCGGAGCGGGACTGCACTAGGCGAGCAGTACTTC. Protein product: CASSRGRSGTALGEQYF. V gene TRBV4-2 combines with J gene TRBJ2-7, with D possibly TRBD2 on 7 matching bases. Between the trimmed V and J ends, which lost 4 bases and 6 bases, there was a span of 25 bases. Per the germline V gene, CDR1 is LGHNA and CDR2 is YNFKEQ. The CDR3 totals 17 residues.